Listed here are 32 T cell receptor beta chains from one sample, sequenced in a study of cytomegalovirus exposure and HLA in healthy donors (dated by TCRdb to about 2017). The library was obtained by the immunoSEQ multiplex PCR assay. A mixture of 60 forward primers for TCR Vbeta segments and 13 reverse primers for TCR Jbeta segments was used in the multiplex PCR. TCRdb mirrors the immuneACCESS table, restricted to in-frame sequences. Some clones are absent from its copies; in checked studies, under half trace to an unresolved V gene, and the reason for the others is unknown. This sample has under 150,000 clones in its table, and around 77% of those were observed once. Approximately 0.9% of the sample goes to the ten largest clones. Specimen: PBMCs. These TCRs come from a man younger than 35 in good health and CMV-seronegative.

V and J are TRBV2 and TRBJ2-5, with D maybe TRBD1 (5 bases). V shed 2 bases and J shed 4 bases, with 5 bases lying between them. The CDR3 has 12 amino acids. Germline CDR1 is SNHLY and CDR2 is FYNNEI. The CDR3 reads CASSEQGETQYF. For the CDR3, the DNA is TGTGCCAGCAGTGAACAGGGAGAGACCCAGTACTTC. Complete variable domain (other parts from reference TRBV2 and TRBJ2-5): EPEVTQTPSHQVTQMGQEVILRCVPISNHLYFYWYRQILGQKVEFLVSFYNNEISEKSEIFDDQFSVERPDGSNFTLKIRSTKLEDSAMYFCASSEQGETQYFGPGTRLLVL.

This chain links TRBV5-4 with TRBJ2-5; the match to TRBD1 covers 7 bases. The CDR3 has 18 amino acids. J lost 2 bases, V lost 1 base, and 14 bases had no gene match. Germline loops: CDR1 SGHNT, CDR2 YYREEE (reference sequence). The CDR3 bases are TGTGCCAGCAGCTTGACCGGGACAGCCATTAGGGGGCAAGAGACCCAGTACTTC. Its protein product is CASSLTGTAIRGQETQYF.

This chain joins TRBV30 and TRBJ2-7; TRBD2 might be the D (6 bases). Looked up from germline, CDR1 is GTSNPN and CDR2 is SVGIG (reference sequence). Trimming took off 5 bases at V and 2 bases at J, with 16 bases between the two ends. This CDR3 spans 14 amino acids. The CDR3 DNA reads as TGTGCCTGGGGCCCGGGCGGGGTTCCCTACGAGCAGTACTTC. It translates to CAWGPGGVPYEQYF.

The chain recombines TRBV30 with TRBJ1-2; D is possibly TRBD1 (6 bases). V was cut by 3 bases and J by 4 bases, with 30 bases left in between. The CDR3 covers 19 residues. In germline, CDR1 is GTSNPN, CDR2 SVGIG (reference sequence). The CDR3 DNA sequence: TGTGCCTGGAGCGTAACGAGATCGCTGCGACAGGCAAATTTCTATGGCTACACCTTC. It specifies CAWSVTRSLRQANFYGYTF.

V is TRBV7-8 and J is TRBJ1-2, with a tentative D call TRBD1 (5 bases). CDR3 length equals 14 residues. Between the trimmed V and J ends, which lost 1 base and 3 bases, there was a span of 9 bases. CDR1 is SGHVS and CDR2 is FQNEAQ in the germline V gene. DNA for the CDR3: TGTGCCAGCAGCTTAGGGGCAGGGCACTATGGCTACACCTTC. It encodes CASSLGAGHYGYTF.

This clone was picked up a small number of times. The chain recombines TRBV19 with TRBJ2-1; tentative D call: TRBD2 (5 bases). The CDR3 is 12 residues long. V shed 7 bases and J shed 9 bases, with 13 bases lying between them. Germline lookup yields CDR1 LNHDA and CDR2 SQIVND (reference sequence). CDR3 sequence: CASKNNEGEQFF. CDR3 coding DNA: TGTGCCAGTAAAAATAACGAGGGTGAGCAGTTCTTC.

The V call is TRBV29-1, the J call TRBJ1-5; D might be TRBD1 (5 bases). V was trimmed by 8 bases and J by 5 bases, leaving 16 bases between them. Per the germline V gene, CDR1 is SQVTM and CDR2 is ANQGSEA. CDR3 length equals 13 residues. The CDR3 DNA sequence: TGCAGCTCCAAGGGGAGGGCAGATCAGCCCCAGCATTTT. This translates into CSSKGRADQPQHF.

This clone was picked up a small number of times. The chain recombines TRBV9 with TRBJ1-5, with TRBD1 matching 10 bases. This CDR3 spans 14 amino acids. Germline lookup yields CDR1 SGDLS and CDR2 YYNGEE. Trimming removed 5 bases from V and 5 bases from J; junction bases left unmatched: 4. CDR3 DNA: TGTGCCAGCAGTTTTGGACAGGGGGATCAGCCCCAGCATTTT. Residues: CASSFGQGDQPQHF.

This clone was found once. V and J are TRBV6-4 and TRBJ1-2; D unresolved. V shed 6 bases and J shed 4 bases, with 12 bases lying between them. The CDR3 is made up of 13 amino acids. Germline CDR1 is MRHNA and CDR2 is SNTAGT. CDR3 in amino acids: CASSREGPYGYTF. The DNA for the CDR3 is TGTGCCAGCAGCCGAGAGGGCCCCTATGGCTACACCTTC.

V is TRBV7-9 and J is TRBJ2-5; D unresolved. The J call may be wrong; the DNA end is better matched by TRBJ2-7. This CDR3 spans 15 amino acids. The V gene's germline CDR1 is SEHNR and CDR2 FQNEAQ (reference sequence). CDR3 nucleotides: TGTGCCAGCAGCTTAGGGGCCGAGAGCTCCTACGAGCAGTACTTC. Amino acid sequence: CASSLGAESSYEQYF.

The CDR3 spells CASSSIQLPYEQYF. The CDR3, as DNA: TGTGCCAGCAGCTCCATACAGCTACCCTACGAGCAGTACTTC. V and J are TRBV7-2 and TRBJ2-7; no definite D call. The CDR3 covers 14 residues. Trimming removed 4 bases at V and 2 bases at J, with 12 bases between. CDR1 is SGHTA, CDR2 FQGNSA, per germline.

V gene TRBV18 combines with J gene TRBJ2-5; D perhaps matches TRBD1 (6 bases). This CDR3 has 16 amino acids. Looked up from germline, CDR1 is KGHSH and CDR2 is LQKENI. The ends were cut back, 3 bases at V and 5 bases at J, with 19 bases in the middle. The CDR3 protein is CASSPEVRGARETQYF. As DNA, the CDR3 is TGTGCCAGCTCACCGGAGGTCAGGGGCGCCCGGGAGACCCAGTACTTC.

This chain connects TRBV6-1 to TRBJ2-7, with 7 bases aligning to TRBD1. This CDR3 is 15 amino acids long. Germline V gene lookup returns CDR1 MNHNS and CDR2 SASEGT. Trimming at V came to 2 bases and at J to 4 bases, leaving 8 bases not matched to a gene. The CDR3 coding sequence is TGTGCCAGCAGTGAACCATCTCAGGGGGTTTACGAGCAGTACTTC. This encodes CASSEPSQGVYEQYF.

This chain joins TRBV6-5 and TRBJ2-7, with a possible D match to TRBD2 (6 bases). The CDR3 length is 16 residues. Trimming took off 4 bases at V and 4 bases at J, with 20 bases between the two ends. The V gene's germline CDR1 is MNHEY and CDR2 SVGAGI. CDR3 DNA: TGTGCCAGCAGTTTGGCCCTGCAGGAGGAGGGTTACGAGCAGTACTTC. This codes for CASSLALQEEGYEQYF.

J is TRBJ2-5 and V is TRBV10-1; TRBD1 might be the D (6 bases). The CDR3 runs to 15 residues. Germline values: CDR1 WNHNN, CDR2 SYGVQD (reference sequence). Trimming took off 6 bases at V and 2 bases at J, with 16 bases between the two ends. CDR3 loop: CASSRGQIIQETQYF. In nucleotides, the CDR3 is TGCGCCAGCAGCCGAGGACAGATTATACAAGAGACCCAGTACTTC.

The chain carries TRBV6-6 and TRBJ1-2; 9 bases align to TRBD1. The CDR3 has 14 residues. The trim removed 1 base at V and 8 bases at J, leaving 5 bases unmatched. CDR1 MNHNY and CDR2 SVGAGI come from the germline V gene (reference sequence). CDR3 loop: CASSYLGQGGGYTF. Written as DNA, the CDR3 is TGTGCCAGCAGTTACTTGGGACAGGGAGGCGGCTACACCTTC.

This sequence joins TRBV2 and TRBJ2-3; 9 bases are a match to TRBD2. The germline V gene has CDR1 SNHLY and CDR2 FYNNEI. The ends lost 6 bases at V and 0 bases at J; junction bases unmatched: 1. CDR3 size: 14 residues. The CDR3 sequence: CASRGLASTDTQYF. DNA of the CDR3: TGTGCCAGCAGGGGACTAGCCAGCACAGATACGCAGTATTTT.

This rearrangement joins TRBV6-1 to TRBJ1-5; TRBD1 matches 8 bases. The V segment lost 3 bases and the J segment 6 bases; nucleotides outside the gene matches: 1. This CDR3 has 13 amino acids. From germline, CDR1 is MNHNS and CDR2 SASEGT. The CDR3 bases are TGTGCCAGCAGTGATGACAGGGGTCAGCCCCAGCATTTT. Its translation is CASSDDRGQPQHF.

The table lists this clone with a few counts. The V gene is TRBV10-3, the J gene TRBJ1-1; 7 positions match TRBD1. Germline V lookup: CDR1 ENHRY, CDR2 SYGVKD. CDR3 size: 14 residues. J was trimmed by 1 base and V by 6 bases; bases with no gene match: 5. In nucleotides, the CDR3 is TGTGCCATCAGGGCGGCAGGGGGGAACACTGAAGCTTTCTTT. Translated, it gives CAIRAAGGNTEAFF.

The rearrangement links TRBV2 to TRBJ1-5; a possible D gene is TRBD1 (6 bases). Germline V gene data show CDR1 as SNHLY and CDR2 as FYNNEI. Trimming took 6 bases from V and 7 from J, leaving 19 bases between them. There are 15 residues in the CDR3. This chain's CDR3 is CASRAQGSVNQPQHF. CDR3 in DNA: TGTGCCAGCAGGGCTCAGGGGTCGGTCAACCAGCCCCAGCATTTT.

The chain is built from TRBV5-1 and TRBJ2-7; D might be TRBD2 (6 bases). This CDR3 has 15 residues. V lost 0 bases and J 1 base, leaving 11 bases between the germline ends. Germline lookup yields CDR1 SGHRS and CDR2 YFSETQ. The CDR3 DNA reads TGCGCCAGCAGCTTGGAGAAGGGAGGATCCTACGAGCAGTACTTC. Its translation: CASSLEKGGSYEQYF.

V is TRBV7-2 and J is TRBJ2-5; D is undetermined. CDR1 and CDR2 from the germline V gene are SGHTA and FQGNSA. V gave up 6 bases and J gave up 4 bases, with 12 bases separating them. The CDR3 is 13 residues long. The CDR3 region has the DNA TGTGCCAGCAGTATTAACAGACGAGAGACCCAGTACTTC. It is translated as CASSINRRETQYF.

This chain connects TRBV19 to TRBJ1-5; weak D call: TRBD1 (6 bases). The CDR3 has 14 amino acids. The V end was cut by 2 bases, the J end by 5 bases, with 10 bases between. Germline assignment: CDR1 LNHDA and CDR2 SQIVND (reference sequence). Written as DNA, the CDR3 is TGTGCCAGTAGTATAAGGGGGTCCGATCAGCCCCAGCATTTT. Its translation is CASSIRGSDQPQHF.

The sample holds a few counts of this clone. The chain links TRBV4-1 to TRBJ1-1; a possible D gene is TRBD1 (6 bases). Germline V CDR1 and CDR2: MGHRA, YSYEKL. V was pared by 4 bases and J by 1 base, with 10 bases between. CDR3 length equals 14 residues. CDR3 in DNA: TGCGCCAGCAGCCCTAGGACAGAGAACACTGAAGCTTTCTTT. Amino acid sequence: CASSPRTENTEAFF.

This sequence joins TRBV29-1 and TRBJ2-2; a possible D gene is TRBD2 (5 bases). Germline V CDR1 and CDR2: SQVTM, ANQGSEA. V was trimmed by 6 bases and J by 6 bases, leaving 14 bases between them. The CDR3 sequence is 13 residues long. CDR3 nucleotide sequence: TGCAGCGTCCTTGGACTGGCGGCCGGGGAGCTGTTTTTT. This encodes CSVLGLAAGELFF.

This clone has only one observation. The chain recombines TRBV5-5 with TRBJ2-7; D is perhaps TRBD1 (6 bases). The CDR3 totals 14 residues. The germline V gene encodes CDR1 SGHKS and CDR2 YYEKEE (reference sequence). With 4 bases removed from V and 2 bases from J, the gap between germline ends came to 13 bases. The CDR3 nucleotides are TGTGCCAGCAGCCCACAGGGATTCACCTACGAGCAGTACTTC. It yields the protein CASSPQGFTYEQYF.

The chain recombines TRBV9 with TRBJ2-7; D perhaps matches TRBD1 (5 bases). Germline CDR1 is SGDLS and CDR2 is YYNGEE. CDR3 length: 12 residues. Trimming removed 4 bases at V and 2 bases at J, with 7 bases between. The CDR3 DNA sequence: TGTGCCAGCAGCAAGGGGCCCTACGAGCAGTACTTC. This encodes CASSKGPYEQYF. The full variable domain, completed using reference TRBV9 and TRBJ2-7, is DSGVTQTPKHLITATGQRVTLRCSPRSGDLSVYWYQQSLDQGLQFLIQYYNGEERAKGNILERFSAQQFPDLHSELNLSSLELGDSALYFCASSKGPYEQYFGPGTRLTVT.

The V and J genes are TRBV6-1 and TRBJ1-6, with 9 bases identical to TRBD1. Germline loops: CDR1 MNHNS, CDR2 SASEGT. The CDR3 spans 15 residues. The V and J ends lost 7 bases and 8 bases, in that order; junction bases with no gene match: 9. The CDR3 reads CASNPDRGADSPLHF. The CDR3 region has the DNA TGTGCCAGCAACCCCGACAGGGGGGCTGATTCACCCCTCCACTTT.

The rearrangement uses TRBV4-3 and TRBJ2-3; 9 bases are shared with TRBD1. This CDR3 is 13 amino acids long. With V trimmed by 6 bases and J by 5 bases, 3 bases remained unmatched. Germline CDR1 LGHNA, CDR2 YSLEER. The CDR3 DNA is TGCGCCAGCAGGTGGACAGGGGAAGATACGCAGTATTTT. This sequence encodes CASRWTGEDTQYF.

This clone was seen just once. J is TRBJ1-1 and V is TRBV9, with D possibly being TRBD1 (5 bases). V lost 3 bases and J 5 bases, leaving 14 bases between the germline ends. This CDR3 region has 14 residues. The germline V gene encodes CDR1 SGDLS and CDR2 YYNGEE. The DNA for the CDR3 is TGTGCCAGCAGCGGGCCCCGGGGGGAGACTGAAGCTTTCTTT. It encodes CASSGPRGETEAFF.

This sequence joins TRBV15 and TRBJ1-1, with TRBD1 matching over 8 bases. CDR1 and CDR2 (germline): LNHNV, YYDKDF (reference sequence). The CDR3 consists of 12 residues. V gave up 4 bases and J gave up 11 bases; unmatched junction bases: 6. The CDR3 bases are TGTGCCACCAGCAAACCCCAGGGGGCGGCTTTCTTT. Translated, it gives CATSKPQGAAFF.

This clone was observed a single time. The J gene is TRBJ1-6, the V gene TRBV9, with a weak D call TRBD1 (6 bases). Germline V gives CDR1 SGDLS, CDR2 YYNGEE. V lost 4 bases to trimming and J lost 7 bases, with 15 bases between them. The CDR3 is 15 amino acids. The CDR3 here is CASSSEGGPNSPLHF. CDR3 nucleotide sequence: TGTGCCAGCAGCTCCGAAGGGGGTCCAAATTCACCCCTCCACTTT.